The TCR beta chain described here comes from a study of Graves' ophthalmopathy and Graves' hyperthyroidism (dated by TCRdb to between 2018 and 2020). Describing the broader study: Peripheral blood samples were taken at the time of initial diagnosis, before any treatment was given. Once sampling was done, hyperthyroidism patients were given methimazole at a starting dose of 30 mg daily, while ophthalmopathy patients were given high-dose intravenous methylprednisolone. For independent validation, a separate cohort was made up of 18 hyperthyroidism patients plus 17 patients who later progressed from hyperthyroidism to ophthalmopathy. The study used TCR beta repertoire signatures to distinguish Graves' ophthalmopathy from Graves' hyperthyroidism and to predict progression to ophthalmopathy. In total, 135 blood samples were TCR-sequenced: fewer than 50 ophthalmopathy, roughly 77 hyperthyroidism and roughly 17 hyperthyroidism-to-ophthalmopathy patients. To explore V-J signatures that distinguish ophthalmopathy from hyperthyroidism, a discovery set of 100 patients was enrolled, made up of some 41 with ophthalmopathy and around 60 with stable hyperthyroidism. In roughly six hyperthyroidism patients, T-cell repertoires of thyroid tissue and blood were compared.

On this clonotype itself: What this receptor recognizes is not known. It has no much larger one-base neighbor in the sample; base qualities were not kept.

General findings and caveats noted by the study authors: In validation, the model predicted ophthalmopathy progression with over 60% sensitivity and about 73% specificity; some 13 predicted patients were CT-confirmed with GO in a median of about 7.1 months. No statistical method was used to predetermine the sample size, and group allocation was not hidden from the investigators. In cross-validation, the 13-signature model distinguished ophthalmopathy from stable hyperthyroidism with nearly 90% sensitivity and roughly 84% specificity, while in the test set the corresponding values were about 79% and 69%. Most expanded thyroid clonotypes with frequency above 0.001 were also detected in blood, suggesting blood repertoires may reflect the thyroid immune response.

Patients with ophthalmopathy had moderately to severely active disease, with a Clinical Activity Score of 3 or more, a NOSPECS grade of 4 or more, and a disease duration of less than 3 months. Patients with other autoimmune diseases, uncontrolled infections, pregnancy or lactation were excluded. Clinical symptoms, serum thyroxine, TRAb, thyroid ultrasound and orbital computed tomography were used for diagnosis. Using Ficoll-Paque density gradient centrifugation, PBMCs were isolated from approximately 11 ml of fresh peripheral blood. Total RNA was extracted using Trizol reagent, and RNA quality was checked on an Agilent 2100 Bioanalyzer. For repertoire sequencing, TCR beta CDR3 regions were amplified from RNA transcripts. The first round was an RT-PCR using HTBI primers with the Qiagen OneStep RT-PCR kit, and this first round was followed by a second-round multiplex PCR, then size selection and purification. Libraries were sequenced paired-end with 100 bp reads on an Illumina HiSeq2000. The paper's processing steps were these. SOAPnuke was used to process the reads, removing any read that contained adapters or uncalled bases, had a mean Phred below 15, or lacked an exact match to the constant primer or identifier. High-quality paired reads were merged with COPE v1.2.5. Clonotypes were defined as unique nucleotide sequences and were aligned to IMGT TRB V, D and J references using MiTCR v1.1. Analysis was restricted to V-J combinations with a frequency above 0.0001, which covered approximately 99% of repertoires. For each V-J combination, a TCR clonal expansion and chaos score was defined as F50 clonal expansion divided by the chaos observed in the TCRdist matrix. Welch's t-statistics and random forest were used to narrow the features down to about a dozen V-J combinations, which were then fed into a naive Bayes classifier. The similarity between thyroid and blood repertoires was quantified using the Morisita-Horn index. TCRdb reran the public reads through fastp at Q25 and MiXCR, keeping productive beta chains. Each CDR3 protein appears once, grouped with its most common genes and DNA. TCRdb's processing, not the study's, gives the V and J calls here. The sample data list about 700,000 distinct CDR3 sequences, and roughly two fifths of these were observed just once. The top ten clonotypes cover 35% to 55% of the sample.

The source of this sequence is an adult man with Graves' ophthalmopathy. The sequenced material came from peripheral blood.

The sequence in DNA is TGTGCCAGCGAAAGGACAGGGAGGTTCCAGCCCCAGCATTTT. Its product reads: CASERTGRFQPQHF. The chain is encoded by TRBV14 joined to TRBJ1-5, with 8 middle bases fitting TRBD1. CDR1 SGHDN and CDR2 FVKESK are derived from the germline V gene. The CDR3 sequence holds 14 residues, the cysteine and phenylalanine included. Of the read, only the CDR3 DNA is kept; its 42 bases are in frame from base 1. Germline trimming: 8 bases from V, 7 bases from J; junction bases outside gene matches: 10.